These 8 T cell receptor beta chains share one sample of origin, sequenced in a study of Tregs in tolerant kidney transplant recipients. Their antigens remain unidentified. Using immunoSEQ multiplex PCR, the repertoire was profiled, and TCRdb retains in-frame clones only, with some absent. The data show 16,000 or so clones, 61% seen once. Sequenced sample: Tregs from blood cultured with allogeneic cells. The receptors shown here come from a human donor in good health.

The rearrangement uses TRBV4-1 and TRBJ2-1; 10 bases line up with TRBD2. Germline V CDR1 and CDR2: MGHRA, YSYEKL. CDR3 length equals 17 residues. Unmatched junction bases numbered 6, after V lost 1 base and J lost 3 bases. CDR3: CASSQAPSSGGYNEQFF. The CDR3, as DNA: TGCGCCAGCAGCCAAGCCCCCTCTAGCGGGGGCTACAATGAGCAGTTCTTC.

J is TRBJ2-7 and V is TRBV11-2; D gene unclear. V lost 0 bases and J 3 bases, leaving 3 bases between the germline ends. CDR1 is SGHAT and CDR2 is FQNNGV in the germline V gene. CDR3 length: 12 residues. The CDR3 is CASSLDDYEQYF. For the CDR3, the DNA is TGTGCCAGCAGCTTAGATGACTACGAGCAGTACTTC.

This clone was recorded only once. The genes are TRBV10-3 and TRBJ1-2; 7 bases are a match to TRBD1. Germline CDR1 and CDR2: ENHRY and SYGVKD. With 8 bases clipped from V and 2 bases from J, the junction kept 14 bases outside the gene matches. This CDR3 has 16 residues. The CDR3 bases are TGTGCCATCGGGACAGTTCAGCTGACCCGCAACTATGGCTACACCTTC. This codes for CAIGTVQLTRNYGYTF.

This clone was detected only a few times. The rearrangement joins TRBV6-6 to TRBJ1-2, with a weak D call TRBD1 (5 bases). CDR1 is MNHNY, CDR2 SVGAGI, per germline (reference sequence). This CDR3 has 13 amino acids. V lost 6 bases and J lost 6, with 14 bases in between. Here the CDR3 reads CASSHGTRDGYTF. For the CDR3, the DNA is TGTGCCAGCAGCCACGGGACCCGGGATGGCTACACCTTC.

This clone has at least ten counts. V is TRBV6-5 and J is TRBJ2-3; a weak D match, TRBD1 (5 bases). In germline, CDR1 is MNHEY, CDR2 SVGAGI. V lost 6 bases and J lost 10, with 23 bases in between. This CDR3 comprises 15 residues. DNA for the CDR3: TGTGCCAGCAGCCGAGACCGCCCAGGGTATGCGGCGCAGTATTTT. Translation gives CASSRDRPGYAAQYF.

This clone is medium-sized. The chain links TRBV5-4 to TRBJ1-2; D remains ambiguous. The CDR3 totals 11 residues. V lost 0 bases and J lost 9, with 6 bases in between. Germline V gene lookup returns CDR1 SGHNT and CDR2 YYREEE (reference sequence). CDR3 DNA: TGTGCCAGCAGCTTGGGGCCGAGCTACACCTTC. Protein: CASSLGPSYTF. Filled out from reference TRBV5-4 and TRBJ1-2, the complete variable domain reads ETGVTQSPTHLIKTRGQQVTLRCSSQSGHNTVSWYQQALGQGPQFIFQYYREEENGRGNFPPRFSGLQFPNYSSELNVNALELDDSALYLCASSLGPSYTFGSGTRLTVV.

This clone has just a few counts. The V and J genes are TRBV28 and TRBJ1-5; perhaps TRBD1 as D (6 bases). Germline V gene sequence: CDR1 MDHEN, CDR2 SYDVKM. This CDR3 spans 14 amino acids. With 10 bases removed from V and 0 bases from J, the gap between germline ends came to 13 bases. The CDR3 DNA reads as TGTGCCACCTCGTGGACAGATAGCAATCAGCCCCAGCATTTT. Translation gives CATSWTDSNQPQHF.

The chain joins TRBV19 to TRBJ2-5; D ambiguous. V dropped 4 bases and J dropped 5 bases, with 11 bases sitting between them. This CDR3 spans 13 amino acids. The V gene's germline CDR1 is LNHDA and CDR2 SQIVND (reference sequence). CDR3 sequence: CASSKGRRETQYF. The CDR3 nucleotides read TGTGCCAGTAGTAAGGGCCGCCGGGAGACCCAGTACTTC.